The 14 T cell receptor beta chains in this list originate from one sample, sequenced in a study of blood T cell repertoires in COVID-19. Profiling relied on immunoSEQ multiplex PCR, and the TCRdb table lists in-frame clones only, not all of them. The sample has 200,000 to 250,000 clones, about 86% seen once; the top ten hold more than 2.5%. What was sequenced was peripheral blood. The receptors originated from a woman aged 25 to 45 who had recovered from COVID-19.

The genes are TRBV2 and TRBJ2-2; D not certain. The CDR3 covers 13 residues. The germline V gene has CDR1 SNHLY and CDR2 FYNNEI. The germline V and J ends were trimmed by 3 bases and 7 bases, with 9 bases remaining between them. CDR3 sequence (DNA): TGTGCCAGCAGTGATGCCGCGTTCGGGGAGCTGTTTTTT. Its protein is CASSDAAFGELFF.

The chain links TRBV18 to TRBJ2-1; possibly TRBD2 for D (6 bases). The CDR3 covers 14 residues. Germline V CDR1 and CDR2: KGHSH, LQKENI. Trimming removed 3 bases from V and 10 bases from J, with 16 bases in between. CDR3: CASSPRLGLEEQFF. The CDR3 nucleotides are TGTGCCAGCTCACCCCGACTAGGATTAGAAGAGCAGTTCTTC.

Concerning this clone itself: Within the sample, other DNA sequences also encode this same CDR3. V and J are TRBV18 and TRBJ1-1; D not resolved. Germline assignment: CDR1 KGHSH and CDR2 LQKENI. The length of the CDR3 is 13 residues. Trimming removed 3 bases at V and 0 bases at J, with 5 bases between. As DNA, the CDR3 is TGTGCCAGCTCACCGCAGTTGAACACTGAAGCTTTCTTT. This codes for CASSPQLNTEAFF.

The CDR3 DNA is TGTGCCAGCAGTGAAGTTGCGGGACAGCTTTCCTCCTACGAGCAGTACTTC. Its protein is CASSEVAGQLSSYEQYF. This chain uses TRBV6-4 with TRBJ2-7, with D possibly being TRBD1 (7 bases). The CDR3 runs 17 residues. CDR1 is MRHNA and CDR2 is SNTAGT in the germline V gene. V lost 3 bases and J lost 0, with 18 bases in between.

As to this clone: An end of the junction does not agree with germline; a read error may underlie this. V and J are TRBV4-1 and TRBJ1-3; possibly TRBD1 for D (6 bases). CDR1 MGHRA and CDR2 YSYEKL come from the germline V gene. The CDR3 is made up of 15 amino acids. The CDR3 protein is CATSSTGPSGNTIYF. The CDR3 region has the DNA TGCGCCACCAGCTCAACAGGGCCCTCTGGAAACACCATATATTTT.

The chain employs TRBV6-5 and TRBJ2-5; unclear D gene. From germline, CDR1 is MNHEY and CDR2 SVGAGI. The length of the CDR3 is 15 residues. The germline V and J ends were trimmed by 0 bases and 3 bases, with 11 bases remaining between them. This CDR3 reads CASSYSRSREETQYF. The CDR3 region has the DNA TGTGCCAGCAGTTACTCGAGGAGTCGAGAAGAGACCCAGTACTTC.

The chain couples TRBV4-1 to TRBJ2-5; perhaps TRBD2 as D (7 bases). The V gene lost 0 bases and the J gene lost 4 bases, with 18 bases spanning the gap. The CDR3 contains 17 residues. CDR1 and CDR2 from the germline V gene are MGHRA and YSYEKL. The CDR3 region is CASSQDFRGAVRETQYF. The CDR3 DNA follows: TGCGCCAGCAGCCAAGATTTCCGGGGGGCGGTGAGAGAGACCCAGTACTTC.

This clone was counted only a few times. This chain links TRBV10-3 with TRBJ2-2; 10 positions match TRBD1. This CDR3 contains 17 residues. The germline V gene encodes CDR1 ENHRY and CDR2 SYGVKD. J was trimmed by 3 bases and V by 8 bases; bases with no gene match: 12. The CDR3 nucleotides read TGTGCCATCCTACCACACCCGGGACAGGGGCACACCGGGGAGCTGTTTTTT. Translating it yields CAILPHPGQGHTGELFF.

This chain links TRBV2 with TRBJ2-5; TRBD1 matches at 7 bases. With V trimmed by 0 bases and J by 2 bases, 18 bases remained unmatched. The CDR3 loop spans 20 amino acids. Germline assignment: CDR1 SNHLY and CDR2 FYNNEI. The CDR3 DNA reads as TGTGCCAGCAGTGAAGCCGGTCTCGGACAGGAGACGATGGGGCAAGAGACCCAGTACTTC. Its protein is CASSEAGLGQETMGQETQYF. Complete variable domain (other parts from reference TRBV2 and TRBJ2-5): EPEVTQTPSHQVTQMGQEVILRCVPISNHLYFYWYRQILGQKVEFLVSFYNNEISEKSEIFDDQFSVERPDGSNFTLKIRSTKLEDSAMYFCASSEAGLGQETMGQETQYFGPGTRLLVL.

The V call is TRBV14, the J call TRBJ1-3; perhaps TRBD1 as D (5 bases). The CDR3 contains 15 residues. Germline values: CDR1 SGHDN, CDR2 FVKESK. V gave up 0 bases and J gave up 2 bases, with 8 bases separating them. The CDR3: CASSQDDRPGNTIYF. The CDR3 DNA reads TGTGCCAGCAGCCAAGATGACAGACCTGGAAACACCATATATTTT. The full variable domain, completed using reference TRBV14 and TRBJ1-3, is EAGVTQFPSHSVIEKGQTVTLRCDPISGHDNLYWYRRVMGKEIKFLLHFVKESKQDESGMPNNRFLAERTGGTYSTLKVQPAELEDSGVYFCASSQDDRPGNTIYFGEGSWLTVV.

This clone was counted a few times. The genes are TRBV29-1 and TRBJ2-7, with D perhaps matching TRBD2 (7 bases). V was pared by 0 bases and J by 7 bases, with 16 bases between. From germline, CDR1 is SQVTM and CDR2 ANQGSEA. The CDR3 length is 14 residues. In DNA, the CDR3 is TGCAGCGTTGAAGATGGGGGGGGCCTAGGGGAGCAGTACTTC. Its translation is CSVEDGGGLGEQYF.

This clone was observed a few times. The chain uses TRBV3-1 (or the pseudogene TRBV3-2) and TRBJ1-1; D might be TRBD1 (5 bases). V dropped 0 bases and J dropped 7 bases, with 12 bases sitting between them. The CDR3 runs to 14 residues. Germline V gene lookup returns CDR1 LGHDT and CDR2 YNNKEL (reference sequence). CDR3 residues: CASSQDRSRDEAFF. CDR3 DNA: TGTGCCAGCAGCCAAGACAGGTCCAGGGATGAAGCTTTCTTT.

The CDR3 region is CASSLIAAGSYNEQFF. The DNA of the CDR3 is TGTGCCAGCAGTTTAATAGCGGCCGGATCCTACAATGAGCAGTTCTTC. The chain uses TRBV27 and TRBJ2-1, with a possible D match to TRBD2 (6 bases). The CDR3 runs to 16 residues. The germline CDR1 and CDR2 sequences are MNHEY and SMNVEV (reference sequence). Trimming shortened V by 2 bases and J by 1 base, and 12 bases separated the two germline ends.

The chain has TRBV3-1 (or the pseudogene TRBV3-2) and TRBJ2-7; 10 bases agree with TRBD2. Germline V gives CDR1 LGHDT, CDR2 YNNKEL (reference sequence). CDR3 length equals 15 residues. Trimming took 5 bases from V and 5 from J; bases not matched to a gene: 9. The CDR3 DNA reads TGTGCCAGCAGCGAAAGGACTAGCGGACTTGACGAGCAGTACTTC. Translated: CASSERTSGLDEQYF.